What follows are 17 T cell receptor beta chains derived from one specimen sequenced in a study of response to subunit inactivated influenza vaccine. TCRdb independently ran MiXCR on the RT-PCR reads; one entry per CDR3 protein. Of hundreds of thousands of distinct CDR3 sequences listed, approximately 12% are singletons. The specimen was PBMCs from blood, collected more than 35 days after vaccination. Receptors originate from a man in his fifties or sixties who received an inactivated influenza vaccine.

The gene calls are TRBV20-1 and TRBJ2-3; TRBD2 matches 14 bases. The CDR3 is 15 amino acids. J gave up 2 bases and V 6 bases, and 4 bases lay outside the gene matches. Germline V gene data show CDR1 as DFQATT and CDR2 as SNEGSKA (reference sequence). CDR3 DNA: TGCAGTGCCCTGACTAGCGGGGGGGTCACAGATACGCAGTATTTT. Translated, it gives CSALTSGGVTDTQYF.

V and J are TRBV29-1 and TRBJ2-5; 9 bases are a match to TRBD1. This CDR3 has 14 residues. The ends lost 3 bases at V and 6 bases at J; junction bases unmatched: 8. Germline V gene sequence: CDR1 SQVTM, CDR2 ANQGSEA. The CDR3, as DNA: TGCAGCGTTGATATCTCCGGGACAGGGCAGACCCAGTACTTC. Protein: CSVDISGTGQTQYF.

Many counts were recorded for this clonotype. The V call is TRBV7-2, the J call TRBJ1-5; D gene ambiguous. The germline CDR1 and CDR2 sequences are SGHTA and FQGNSA. Trimming shortened V by 5 bases and J by 3 bases, and 8 bases separated the two germline ends. The CDR3 is made up of 13 amino acids. The CDR3 loop is CASSQRFNQPQHF. The DNA of the CDR3 is TGTGCCAGCAGCCAAAGATTCAATCAGCCCCAGCATTTT.

This clonotype was detected ten times or more. V and J are TRBV20-1 and TRBJ2-5, with D possibly matching TRBD1 (6 bases). Germline values: CDR1 DFQATT, CDR2 SNEGSKA (reference sequence). Trimming removed 6 bases from V and 5 bases from J, with 13 bases in between. The CDR3 is 12 residues long. The CDR3 loop reads CSAHRAVETQYF. The DNA for the CDR3 is TGCAGTGCCCACAGGGCGGTGGAGACCCAGTACTTC.

The genes are TRBV18 and TRBJ1-6; D unclear. Trimming shortened V by 2 bases and J by 8 bases, and 16 bases separated the two germline ends. CDR3 length: 16 amino acids. The germline V gene has CDR1 KGHSH and CDR2 LQKENI. The CDR3 nucleotides read TGTGCCAGCTCACCATCATTCCCCGGGGAGCATTCACCCCTCCACTTT. Protein: CASSPSFPGEHSPLHF. Filled out from reference TRBV18 and TRBJ1-6, the complete variable domain reads NAGVMQNPRHLVRRRGQEARLRCSPMKGHSHVYWYRQLPEEGLKFMVYLQKENIIDESGMPKERFSAEFPKEGPSILRIQQVVRGDSAAYFCASSPSFPGEHSPLHFGNGTRLTVT.

The chain has TRBV10-3 and TRBJ1-5; the D gene is possibly TRBD1 (5 bases). CDR3 length equals 15 residues. The V end was cut by 2 bases, the J end by 5 bases, with 13 bases between. CDR1 is ENHRY, CDR2 SYGVKD, per germline. CDR3 amino acids: CAISEGRGGYQPQHF. DNA for the CDR3: TGTGCCATCAGTGAGGGAAGGGGCGGTTATCAGCCCCAGCATTTT.

This clonotype was seen at least ten times. The chain uses TRBV5-1 and TRBJ2-7; TRBD1 agrees at 8 bases. Trimming at V came to 4 bases and at J to 6 bases, leaving 12 bases not matched to a gene. The germline CDR1 and CDR2 sequences are SGHRS and YFSETQ. CDR3 length: 15 amino acids. Written as DNA, the CDR3 is TGCGCCAGCAGCGAACGGACAGGGATAATACTCGAGCAGTACTTC. Translated: CASSERTGIILEQYF.

This clonotype showed up just a few times. V and J are TRBV5-1 and TRBJ2-3, with no clear D. CDR1 and CDR2 from the germline V gene are SGHRS and YFSETQ. This CDR3 spans 15 amino acids. With 3 bases removed from V and 0 bases from J, the gap between germline ends came to 11 bases. The CDR3 DNA follows: TGCGCCAGCAGCTCGTTACAGTACAGCACAGATACGCAGTATTTT. Its translation is CASSSLQYSTDTQYF.

This sequence joins TRBV7-8 and TRBJ1-6, with 9 bases identical to TRBD1. Germline V CDR1 and CDR2: SGHVS, FQNEAQ. Unmatched junction bases numbered 4, after V lost 5 bases and J lost 5 bases. There are 15 residues in the CDR3. CDR3 sequence: CASSGGQGDNSPLHF. CDR3 DNA: TGTGCCAGCAGCGGGGGACAGGGAGATAATTCACCCCTCCACTTT.

As concerns this clonotype: An end of the junction does not agree with germline; a read error may underlie this. The rearrangement links TRBV29-1 to TRBJ2-1; either TRBD1 or TRBD2 may supply D (6 bases each). CDR1 is SQVTM, CDR2 ANQGSEA, per germline. The length of the CDR3 is 8 residues. The CDR3 reads CSVEEGVF. DNA of the CDR3: TGCAGCGTTGAGGAGGGGGTCTTC.

The rearrangement joins TRBV5-1 to TRBJ1-2; D possibly corresponds to TRBD1 (6 bases). This CDR3 comprises 15 residues. Trimming removed 3 bases from V and 0 bases from J, with 12 bases in between. Per the germline V gene, CDR1 is SGHRS and CDR2 is YFSETQ. In nucleotides, the CDR3 is TGCGCCAGCAGCTGGGGGACACCCGCTAACTATGGCTACACCTTC. It encodes CASSWGTPANYGYTF.

This clonotype has at least ten counts. The CDR3 DNA reads TGCGCCAGCAGCTTGGGCGGGGGACCCTACGAGCAGTACTTC. Protein sequence: CASSLGGGPYEQYF. The chain joins TRBV5-1 to TRBJ2-7; 7 bases map to TRBD2. CDR3 length equals 14 residues. Germline V lookup: CDR1 SGHRS, CDR2 YFSETQ. V shed 0 bases and J 2 bases; nucleotides not matched to a gene: 2.

The chain recombines TRBV7-9 with TRBJ2-7; unclear D gene. This CDR3 is built from 13 residues. V shed 4 bases and J shed 2 bases, with 9 bases lying between them. Germline CDR1 and CDR2: SEHNR and FQNEAQ (reference sequence). For the CDR3, the DNA is TGTGCCAGCAGCTCGTCGGCTACCTACGAGCAGTACTTC. Residues: CASSSSATYEQYF.

The V gene is TRBV5-1, the J gene TRBJ1-6; weak D call: TRBD1 (5 bases). The CDR3 totals 15 residues. CDR1 is SGHRS, CDR2 YFSETQ, per germline. Trimming removed 0 bases at V and 6 bases at J, with 10 bases between. The CDR3 protein is CASSLERQPNSPLHF. The CDR3 nucleotides read TGCGCCAGCAGCTTGGAAAGACAGCCTAATTCACCCCTCCACTTT.

V gene TRBV29-1 combines with J gene TRBJ1-3; 9 positions agree with TRBD1. J lost 0 bases, V lost 5 bases, and 5 bases had no gene match. CDR3 length: 15 residues. The germline CDR1 and CDR2 sequences are SQVTM and ANQGSEA. DNA of the CDR3: TGCAGCGTTAGGACAGGGGCGGACTCTGGAAACACCATATATTTT. Its translation: CSVRTGADSGNTIYF.

The chain couples TRBV28 to TRBJ2-5; TRBD2 aligns across 11 bases. The V gene end was trimmed by 4 bases and the J gene end by 0 bases; junction bases not matched to a gene: 10. Germline assignment: CDR1 MDHEN and CDR2 SYDVKM. The CDR3 is made up of 18 amino acids. The CDR3 DNA is TGTGCCAGCAGTTCCTGGACTAGCGGGCATCCGGACCAAGAGACCCAGTACTTC. This gives the protein CASSSWTSGHPDQETQYF.

This clonotype was seen more than once but under ten times. The chain couples TRBV28 to TRBJ1-5; the match to TRBD1 covers 11 bases. This CDR3 has 15 amino acids. The trim removed 4 bases at V and 5 bases at J, leaving 4 bases unmatched. Germline CDR1 and CDR2: MDHEN and SYDVKM. CDR3 loop: CASSWMGQGDQPQHF. The CDR3, as DNA: TGTGCCAGCAGTTGGATGGGACAGGGGGATCAGCCCCAGCATTTT.